The rows below give T cell receptor beta chains drawn from one sample of a study of blood T cell repertoires in COVID-19. Assay used: immunoSEQ multiplex PCR; TCRdb lists only in-frame clones, some missing. Of about 140,000 clones listed, more than 80% are singletons. The material sequenced was peripheral blood. The receptors were sampled from an elderly woman with acute or convalescent COVID-19. Each CDR3 is given with its conserved first and last residue. The D gene is left open where the match is weak. Some rows have no size entry. The others give once, few or many, or a class for an expanded clone.

>NA|NA|TRBJ2-7|TRBV15
TGTGCCACCAGCAGAGACAGGACTGCCACCTACGAGCAGTACTTC
CATSRDRTATYEQYF
>TRBD1|NA|TRBJ1-2|TRBV7-9
TGTGCCAGCAGCTTAATGACAGGGGATGGCTACACCTTC
CASSLMTGDGYTF
>NA|NA|TRBJ2-5|TRBV7-9
TGTGCCAGCAGTCCTAGGGACTTCAACCAGTACTTC
CASSPRDFNQYF
>NA|NA|TRBJ2-5|TRBV9
TGTGCCAGCAGCGCGCAGGGGACCCAAGAGACCCAGTACTTC
CASSAQGTQETQYF
>NA|NA|TRBJ1-2|TRBV29-1
TGCAGCGTTGAAACGGGTCTTTATGGCTACACCTTC
CSVETGLYGYTF
>TRBD1|once|TRBJ1-1|TRBV19
TGTGCCAGTAGTGGGGCAGGGGGCGCCGACACTGAAGCTTTCTTT
CASSGAGGADTEAFF
>NA|NA|TRBJ1-2|TRBV9
TGTGCCAGCAGCGTAGCGGAGTCAAGCTATGGCTACACCTTC
CASSVAESSYGYTF
>TRBD1|NA|TRBJ2-4|TRBV6-5
TGTGCCAGCAGTTCAACCGGGACAGGGAAGATGCACATTCAGTACTTC
CASSSTGTGKMHIQYF
>NA|NA|TRBJ1-3|TRBV4-2
TGTGCCAGCAGCCCGGGAGGCAACACCATATATTTT
CASSPGGNTIYF
>NA|NA|TRBJ1-1|TRBV9
TGTGCCAGCAGCGTAGAGGCGGGTACTGAAGCTTTCTTT
CASSVEAGTEAFF
>NA|NA|TRBJ1-4|TRBV6-2/TRBV6-3
TGTGCCAGCAGCTTTGGGGGCGCAACTAATGAAAAACTGTTTTTT
CASSFGGATNEKLFF
>TRBD2|NA|TRBJ2-2|TRBV7-3
TGTGCCAGCAGCTTGAGGGCTAGCGGGGGGCGAAACACCGGGGAGCTGTTTTTT
CASSLRASGGRNTGELFF
>TRBD2|NA|TRBJ2-3|TRBV7-2
TGTGCCAGCAGCTTGAGCGGGGCCACAGATACGCAGTATTTT
CASSLSGATDTQYF
>TRBD1|NA|TRBJ1-1|TRBV29-1
TGCAGCGTTGGAATGACAGGGGGCACTGAAGCTTTCTTT
CSVGMTGGTEAFF
>NA|NA|TRBJ1-1|TRBV29-1
TGCAGCGCCGGGCACGGGGGTGGTGACACTGAAGCTTTCTTT
CSAGHGGGDTEAFF
>NA|NA|TRBJ1-1|TRBV12-3/TRBV12-4
TGTGCCAGTCAGGGAAGTGGTGAAGCTTTCTTT
CASQGSGEAFF
>NA|once|TRBJ2-5|TRBV5-1
TGCGCCAGCAGCCAGGGCGACATACAAGAGACCCAGTACTTC
CASSQGDIQETQYF
>TRBD1|once|TRBJ1-1|TRBV30
TGTGCCTGGAGGGGGCAGGGGGAGAACACTGAAGCTTTCTTT
CAWRGQGENTEAFF
>NA|once|TRBJ1-4|TRBV18
TGTGCCAGCTCACCACTGGCAGGGATAAGTACTAATGAAAAACTGTTTTTT
CASSPLAGISTNEKLFF
>TRBD1|NA|TRBJ2-7|TRBV5-6
TGTGCCAGCAGCCCAAGATCCGGGACAGGTCATGGTGAGCAGTACTTC
CASSPRSGTGHGEQYF
>NA|NA|TRBJ1-4|TRBV15
TGTGCCACCAGCCCGCGGACAACTAATGAAAAACTGTTTTTT
CATSPRTTNEKLFF
>TRBD1|NA|TRBJ1-6|TRBV27
TGTGCCAGCAGTCTCACAGGGGCCTATAATTCACCCCTCCACTTT
CASSLTGAYNSPLHF
>TRBD1|NA|TRBJ1-1|TRBV7-8
TGTGCCAGCAGCTTAGTGCCAGGGGGCGGGGGTGAAGCTTTCTTT
CASSLVPGGGGEAFF
>TRBD1|NA|TRBJ1-1|TRBV18
TGTGCCAGCTCACAAAGACAGGGGATGAACACTGAAGCTTTCTTT
CASSQRQGMNTEAFF
>TRBD2|NA|TRBJ2-3|TRBV5-1
TGCGCCAGCAGCCCTTCCACACTAGCGGGGGGCACAGATACGCAGTATTTT
CASSPSTLAGGTDTQYF
>NA|NA|TRBJ1-1|TRBV30
TGTGCCTGGGGTAACATCGGGGGCACTGAAGCTTTCTTT
CAWGNIGGTEAFF
>NA|NA|TRBJ1-5|TRBV30
TGTGCCTGGAGTGTACTTGCCAGCAATCAGCCCCAGCATTTT
CAWSVLASNQPQHF
>NA|NA|TRBJ1-2|TRBV9
TGTGCCAGCAGCGACGGACAGCCCCAGTATTCGTATGGCTACACCTTC
CASSDGQPQYSYGYTF
>NA|NA|TRBJ1-4|TRBV6-2/TRBV6-3
TGTGCCAGCAGTTACGGCAGAATCGCAACTAATGAAAAACTGTTTTTT
CASSYGRIATNEKLFF
>TRBD2|NA|TRBJ2-3|TRBV18
TGTGCCAGCTCACCACGGACTAGCGGGGCGGGTACGCAGTATTTT
CASSPRTSGAGTQYF
>NA|NA|TRBJ2-3|TRBV27
TGTGCCAGCAGTCGTCGGGGGACCAGCACAGATACGCAGTATTTT
CASSRRGTSTDTQYF
>TRBD1|NA|TRBJ2-7|TRBV4-1
TGCGCCAGCAGCCAAGATTACGGACAGGATTCCTACGAGCAGTACTTC
CASSQDYGQDSYEQYF
>NA|NA|TRBJ1-5|TRBV4-2
TGTGCCAGCAGCCAGGTTCTACGGTGGGGGGGTGAACAGCCCCAGCATTTT
CASSQVLRWGGEQPQHF
>NA|NA|TRBJ2-7|TRBV5-1
TGCGCCAGCAGCTTCGGTCAAGTCGGAGACGAGCAGTACTTC
CASSFGQVGDEQYF
>NA|NA|TRBJ1-3|TRBV5-6
TGTGCCAGCAGTCTCCACAGGGTGTTCGGAAACACCATATATTTT
CASSLHRVFGNTIYF
>TRBD2|NA|TRBJ2-1|TRBV25-1
TGTGCCAGCAGCACTAGCGGGGGAGTTTACAATGAGCAGTTCTTC
CASSTSGGVYNEQFF
>NA|NA|TRBJ1-1|TRBV27
TGTGCCAGCAGTTCTCCGGACAGAAACACTGAAGCTTTCTTT
CASSSPDRNTEAFF
>TRBD1|NA|TRBJ1-4|TRBV5-1
TGCGCCAGCAGCGCCTCCGGGACAGGGGGCTCGGGAGAAAAACTGTTTTTT
CASSASGTGGSGEKLFF
>TRBD1|NA|TRBJ1-4|TRBV14
TGTGCCAGCAGCCAGACAGGGGTTGGCGAAAAACTGTTTTTT
CASSQTGVGEKLFF
>TRBD1|NA|TRBJ1-3|TRBV7-9
TGTGCCAGCAGCTTACGACCGGGACAGGTAACTGGAAACACCATATATTTT
CASSLRPGQVTGNTIYF
>TRBD1|NA|TRBJ2-5|TRBV11-2
TGTGCCAGCAGCCCCGGACAGGGAAGGATATGGCAAGAGACCCAGTACTTC
CASSPGQGRIWQETQYF
>TRBD1|once|TRBJ1-1|TRBV6-5
TGTGCCAGCAGTTACGCCCGGGACAGTTCACGAGCTTTCTTT
CASSYARDSSRAFF
>NA|NA|TRBJ1-2|TRBV7-2
TGTGCCAGCAGCTCCAACAGGGAGGGCCACTATGGCTACACCTTC
CASSSNREGHYGYTF
>TRBD1|NA|TRBJ1-1|TRBV19
TGTGCCACTGCGGGCAGGGGGACCCCCTCGGGCACTGAAGCTTTCTTT
CATAGRGTPSGTEAFF
>NA|NA|TRBJ2-3|TRBV5-6
TGTGCCAGCAGCTTGTACCAAAAGAGGACAGATACGCAGTATTTT
CASSLYQKRTDTQYF